This entry lists 30 T cell receptor beta chains sequenced from one sample in a study of T cells in Graves' hyperthyroidism and ophthalmopathy. Amplification of TCR beta CDR3 regions used RNA as the template. TCR CDR3 underwent first-round RT-PCR with the HTBI primer set. From the multiplex PCR reads, TCRdb called clonotypes with MiXCR, one entry per CDR3 protein. The sample shows 600,000 or so distinct CDR3 sequences, more than 13% of them seen only once. Sequenced sample: blood. The receptors were gathered from a woman younger than 30 with Graves' ophthalmopathy.

The chain has TRBV7-9 and TRBJ2-7, with D possibly TRBD2 on 5 matching bases. Trimming removed 5 bases at V and 6 bases at J, with 23 bases between. Germline V gene data show CDR1 as SEHNR and CDR2 as FQNEAQ (reference sequence). The CDR3 extends over 16 amino acids. CDR3: CASSRLATEEKVEQYF. The CDR3 DNA sequence: TGTGCCAGCAGCCGCCTGGCGACGGAGGAGAAGGTCGAGCAGTACTTC.

This clonotype came up many times. V and J are TRBV30 and TRBJ2-1; possible D gene TRBD1, 6 bases. Germline-derived CDR1 and CDR2 are GTSNPN and SVGIG (reference sequence). The CDR3 is 13 residues long. V lost 5 bases and J lost 3, with 11 bases in between. CDR3 nucleotides: TGTGCCTGGCAATCGACAGGCTACAATGAGCAGTTCTTC. Its protein is CAWQSTGYNEQFF. The full variable domain, in which reference TRBV30 and TRBJ2-1 provide the parts outside the CDR3, is SQTIHQWPATLVQPVGSPLSLECTVEGTSNPNLYWYRQAAGRGLQLLFYSVGIGQISSEVPQNLSASRPQDRQFILSSKKLLLSDSGFYLCAWQSTGYNEQFFGPGTRLTVL.

This rearrangement joins TRBV29-1 to TRBJ2-1; TRBD2 matches at 8 bases. The CDR3 has 14 residues. The junction had 9 bases not matched to a gene; V was cut back by 4 bases and J by 7 bases. Germline CDR1 reads SQVTM; CDR2 reads ANQGSEA. This CDR3 is CSVVSGGPLNEQFF. CDR3 DNA: TGCAGCGTTGTTTCGGGAGGGCCGTTGAATGAGCAGTTCTTC.

The rearrangement joins TRBV12-3 or TRBV12-4 to TRBJ2-3; possible D gene TRBD2, 5 bases. The ends were cut back, 4 bases at V and 0 bases at J, with 11 bases in the middle. This CDR3 is built from 15 residues. CDR3 bases: TGTGCCAGCAGTTCGGCGAGCGGTAGCACAGATACGCAGTATTTT. This gives the protein CASSSASGSTDTQYF.

In its sample, this clonotype was seen a few times. The chain joins TRBV30 to TRBJ1-2; D might be TRBD1 (5 bases). Trimming took off 3 bases at V and 4 bases at J, with 9 bases between the two ends. The CDR3 runs to 12 residues. Germline values: CDR1 GTSNPN, CDR2 SVGIG (reference sequence). For the CDR3, the DNA is TGTGCCTGGAGGAAGGGGATCTATGGCTACACCTTC. It encodes CAWRKGIYGYTF. Drawing the rest from reference TRBV30 and TRBJ1-2, the complete variable domain is SQTIHQWPATLVQPVGSPLSLECTVEGTSNPNLYWYRQAAGRGLQLLFYSVGIGQISSEVPQNLSASRPQDRQFILSSKKLLLSDSGFYLCAWRKGIYGYTFGSGTRLTVV.

In this sample, this clonotype turned up many times. This chain links TRBV20-1 with TRBJ1-4, with TRBD1 as a possible D gene (6 bases). The CDR3 totals 15 residues. The V and J ends lost 1 base and 3 bases respectively, with 12 bases between them. Germline V gives CDR1 DFQATT, CDR2 SNEGSKA (reference sequence). DNA of the CDR3: TGCAGTGCTAGAGCAAGGGCAGGGGCTAATGAAAAACTGTTTTTT. Translation: CSARARAGANEKLFF.

This clonotype occurred many times. This chain links TRBV20-1 with TRBJ1-3; D gene unclear. The CDR3 contains 21 residues. Trimming left V 5 bases short and J 0 bases short, with 32 bases between. CDR1 and CDR2 from the germline V gene are DFQATT and SNEGSKA (reference sequence). As DNA, the CDR3 is TGCAGTGCTGCCCAACATATCGGGCAGAACTTAGAGGAGTACTCTGGAAACACCATATATTTT. This codes for CSAAQHIGQNLEEYSGNTIYF.

There are many counts of this clonotype. V is TRBV20-1 and J is TRBJ1-5, with TRBD1 identical over 7 bases. Germline CDR1 and CDR2: DFQATT and SNEGSKA (reference sequence). V shed 4 bases, J shed 2 bases, and the junction held 14 bases outside the gene matches. The length of the CDR3 is 17 residues. The CDR3 nucleotides read TGCAGTGCTACGGTGACAGGGAGGGCTTATGGCAATCAGCCCCAGCATTTT. Residues: CSATVTGRAYGNQPQHF.

This chain connects TRBV7-8 to TRBJ2-1, with D possibly called TRBD1 or TRBD2 (5 bases each). Trimming stripped 7 bases from V and 8 bases from J, with 24 bases between. The germline CDR1 and CDR2 sequences are SGHVS and FQNEAQ. This CDR3 is 16 amino acids long. The CDR3 sequence: CASTIGAVTKGDEQFF. Written as DNA, the CDR3 is TGTGCCAGCACAATCGGGGCGGTTACTAAGGGCGATGAGCAGTTCTTC.

V gene TRBV6-2 or TRBV6-3 combines with J gene TRBJ1-6; D remains unclear. V lost 4 bases, J lost 7 bases, and 11 bases lay in between. The germline gives CDR1 MNHEY, CDR2 SVGEGT. CDR3 size: 14 residues. CDR3 in DNA: TGTGCCAGCAGTTTGAGGCAGGAAAATTCACCCCTCCACTTT. Translating it yields CASSLRQENSPLHF.

Notes on this clonotype: A single base separates this from a much larger clone, so it may be a read error. The chain joins TRBV4-1 to TRBJ1-1, with a possible D match to TRBD1 (6 bases). Germline loops: CDR1 MGHRA, CDR2 YSYEKL. The CDR3 spans 16 residues. V was shortened by 1 base and J by 6 bases, with 18 bases between the two germline ends. CDR3 DNA sequence: TGCGCCAGCAGCCAAGGGGCCGGGGGGCGTGCAGCTGAAGCTTTCTTT. Protein sequence: CASSQGAGGRAAEAFF.

This clonotype was seen at least ten times. The chain combines TRBV29-1 with TRBJ2-7, with 11 bases that match TRBD2. This CDR3 has 14 residues. V lost 5 bases and J lost 6; bases outside the gene matches: 9. The germline CDR1 and CDR2 sequences are SQVTM and ANQGSEA. CDR3 region: CSVTSGSGLSEQYF. In DNA, the CDR3 is TGCAGCGTTACTAGCGGGAGTGGACTAAGCGAGCAGTACTTC.

This clonotype showed up many times. This rearrangement joins TRBV27 to TRBJ2-3, with 14 bases identical to TRBD2. J lost 4 bases, V lost 3 bases, and 15 bases had no gene match. Per germline, CDR1 MNHEY and CDR2 SMNVEV (reference sequence). The CDR3 length is 20 residues. The CDR3: CASSFLRPMGLAGAADTQYF. CDR3 nucleotides: TGTGCCAGCAGTTTCCTAAGACCTATGGGACTAGCGGGAGCGGCAGATACGCAGTATTTT.

The chain couples TRBV5-8 to TRBJ2-5; D possibly corresponds to TRBD1 (6 bases). CDR1 is SGHTS and CDR2 is YDEGEE in the germline V gene. The CDR3 runs to 14 residues. The V gene lost 1 base and the J gene lost 5 bases, with 12 bases spanning the gap. CDR3 in DNA: TGTGCCAGCAGCTTGTTAGGACAGCGGGAGACCCAGTACTTC. Translation gives CASSLLGQRETQYF.

The rearrangement joins TRBV4-1 to TRBJ2-3; TRBD2 agrees at 13 bases. The V gene's germline CDR1 is MGHRA and CDR2 YSYEKL. V gave up 3 bases and J gave up 1 base; unmatched junction bases: 10. This CDR3 has 19 residues. The CDR3 protein is CASSQGFWTSGRGTDTQYF. The CDR3, as DNA: TGCGCCAGCAGCCAGGGCTTCTGGACTAGCGGGAGAGGCACAGATACGCAGTATTTT.

As for this clonotype: This may arise from a read error, as a much more abundant clone is one base away. The V and J genes are TRBV9 and TRBJ2-5; the D gene is possibly TRBD1 (5 bases). Trimming shortened V by 0 bases and J by 4 bases, and 7 bases separated the two germline ends. The length of the CDR3 is 13 residues. CDR1 and CDR2 (germline): SGDLS, YYNGEE. CDR3 DNA: TGTGCCAGCAGCGTAGAGGGGCGAGAGACCCAGTACTTC. Residues: CASSVEGRETQYF.

This sequence joins TRBV28 and TRBJ2-5; TRBD2 aligns across 8 bases. Germline-derived CDR1 and CDR2 are MDHEN and SYDVKM. V shed 6 bases and J 2 bases; nucleotides not matched to a gene: 5. This CDR3 is 14 amino acids long. CDR3 nucleotides: TGTGCCAGCAGCCAACGGGGGGGGCAAGAGACCCAGTACTTC. This sequence encodes CASSQRGGQETQYF.

At least ten counts were recorded for this clonotype. The chain is built from TRBV7-9 and TRBJ2-1, with 8 positions matching TRBD2. Unmatched junction bases numbered 9, after V lost 11 bases and J lost 6 bases. Germline V gene data show CDR1 as SEHNR and CDR2 as FQNEAQ (reference sequence). The CDR3 has 13 residues. The CDR3 reads CAGRPGLVNEQFF. The CDR3 DNA reads TGTGCCGGGAGACCGGGACTAGTCAATGAGCAGTTCTTC.

The table lists this clonotype with many counts. The chain joins TRBV29-1 to TRBJ2-7; D perhaps matches TRBD2 (5 bases). Germline CDR1 reads SQVTM; CDR2 reads ANQGSEA. The CDR3 is 13 residues long. With 5 bases removed from V and 7 bases from J, the gap between germline ends came to 18 bases. The CDR3 region has the DNA TGCAGCGTTTCCCTTATCGGAACGGGGGAGCAGTACTTC. Translated: CSVSLIGTGEQYF.

This clonotype was seen many times. The chain uses TRBV20-1 and TRBJ2-5; 15 bases fit TRBD2. The V segment lost 6 bases and the J segment 3 bases; nucleotides outside the gene matches: 8. In germline, CDR1 is DFQATT, CDR2 SNEGSKA (reference sequence). The CDR3 is 16 amino acids. Here the CDR3 reads CSASWTSGRAEETQYF. CDR3 coding DNA: TGCAGTGCCTCCTGGACTAGCGGGAGGGCTGAAGAGACCCAGTACTTC.

This clonotype was seen a few times. V is TRBV7-8 and J is TRBJ2-7; D is uncertain. This CDR3 comprises 14 residues. CDR1 is SGHVS, CDR2 FQNEAQ, per germline. Trimming stripped 0 bases from V and 0 bases from J, with 6 bases between. Here the CDR3 reads CASSLATHSYEQYF. The CDR3 region has the DNA TGTGCCAGCAGCTTAGCGACGCACTCCTACGAGCAGTACTTC.

This clonotype was seen more than once but under ten times. The rearrangement links TRBV4-1 to TRBJ2-7; TRBD2 matches at 10 bases. CDR1 and CDR2 (germline): MGHRA, YSYEKL. Trimming at V came to 0 bases and at J to 3 bases, leaving 5 bases not matched to a gene. This CDR3 has 16 amino acids. CDR3 region: CASSQDHASGSYEQYF. As DNA, the CDR3 is TGCGCCAGCAGCCAAGATCATGCTAGCGGGAGCTACGAGCAGTACTTC.

This clonotype was seen repeatedly, ten times or more. The chain combines TRBV6-1 with TRBJ2-2; D remains ambiguous. This CDR3 region has 13 residues. The germline V gene has CDR1 MNHNS and CDR2 SASEGT. Trimming stripped 8 bases from V and 7 bases from J, with 14 bases between. CDR3 in amino acids: CASLPHEGGELFF. Here the CDR3 DNA reads TGTGCCAGCCTACCCCACGAAGGCGGGGAGCTGTTTTTT.

This clonotype was detected many times. The V gene is TRBV6-2 or TRBV6-3, the J gene TRBJ2-5; 7 nucleotides match TRBD2. CDR1 and CDR2 from the germline V gene are MNHEY and SVGEGT. This CDR3 region has 16 residues. With V trimmed by 2 bases and J by 2 bases, 8 bases remained unmatched. CDR3 sequence reads: CASSYNAGDGQETQYF. The CDR3 nucleotides are TGTGCCAGCAGTTACAATGCGGGAGACGGGCAAGAGACCCAGTACTTC.

This clonotype was seen repeatedly, ten times or more. This rearrangement joins TRBV7-8 to TRBJ2-2; unclear D gene. V shed 4 bases and J shed 6 bases, with 9 bases lying between them. The CDR3 runs 13 residues. Germline CDR1 SGHVS, CDR2 FQNEAQ. The CDR3 spells CASSSRVPGELFF. The CDR3 nucleotides are TGTGCCAGCAGCTCACGAGTCCCCGGGGAGCTGTTTTTT.

This clonotype was seen more than once but under ten times. The J gene is TRBJ2-7, the V gene TRBV13; 10 nucleotides agree with TRBD2. Germline CDR1 and CDR2: PRHDT and FYEKMQ (reference sequence). V dropped 5 bases and J dropped 1; count of bases not matched to a gene: 11. The CDR3 has 17 amino acids. CDR3 residues: CASSLGLGTSASYEQYF. CDR3 sequence (DNA): TGTGCCAGCAGCCTTGGACTTGGGACTAGCGCTTCCTACGAGCAGTACTTC.

This clonotype showed up just a few times. The CDR3 sequence is CASSSLGGRAGETQYF. DNA for the CDR3: TGTGCCAGCAGTAGCCTGGGCGGGAGGGCCGGAGAGACCCAGTACTTC. This rearrangement joins TRBV6-1 to TRBJ2-5, with TRBD2 identical over 9 bases. With 5 bases clipped from V and 4 bases from J, the junction kept 11 bases outside the gene matches. Germline lookup yields CDR1 MNHNS and CDR2 SASEGT. This CDR3 has 16 amino acids.

This clonotype was counted at least ten times. This chain joins TRBV28 and TRBJ2-7; D is possibly TRBD1 (6 bases). CDR1 and CDR2 from the germline V gene are MDHEN and SYDVKM. Trimming shortened V by 7 bases and J by 2 bases, and 15 bases separated the two germline ends. CDR3 length: 14 residues. The CDR3 DNA reads TGTGCCAGCATGTTAGGGGGAAGGACCTACGAGCAGTACTTC. Residues: CASMLGGRTYEQYF.

This clonotype was counted at least ten times. CDR3 protein: CASSLWTGGNEQFF. The CDR3 DNA is TGTGCCAGCAGTTTATGGACCGGCGGGAATGAGCAGTTCTTC. The chain joins TRBV12-3 or TRBV12-4 to TRBJ2-1; a possible D gene is TRBD2 (5 bases). The CDR3 spans 14 residues. V lost 2 bases, J lost 7 bases, and 12 bases lay in between.

This clonotype has at least ten counts. V is TRBV30 and J is TRBJ1-5; D is unclear. Per the germline V gene, CDR1 is GTSNPN and CDR2 is SVGIG (reference sequence). CDR3 length: 13 residues. V was cut by 3 bases and J by 0 bases, with 6 bases left in between. In nucleotides, the CDR3 is TGTGCCTGGAGCCCCAGTAGCAATCAGCCCCAGCATTTT. Translation: CAWSPSSNQPQHF.